This T cell receptor beta chain originates from a study of shared clonotypes between healthy human individuals. Points on this clone: Its antigen is currently unknown.

CD45RO-negative cells were positively selected for CCR7, leaving out terminally differentiated effector memory CD45RA+ cells. Overall study results and limits: A limitation of the genetic and exposure-history diversity represented arose from few donors.

Germline V gives CDR1 SNHLY, CDR2 FYNNEI. V dropped 1 base and J dropped 1; count of bases not matched to a gene: 5. The length of the CDR3 is 17 residues. This table comes from immunoSEQ multiplex PCR, and its TCRdb copy is limited to in-frame clones, with some not included. The profile covers about 2.1 million clones, with around 93% appearing a single time and 1.5% to 2% taken by the ten largest. The rearrangement uses TRBV2 and TRBJ2-2, with TRBD2 identical over 8 bases. This TCR came from a man between 18 and 35 years old in good health. Some clones in this sample may be carry-over from other donors' samples. The material sequenced was naive CD8+ T cells from PBMCs. Here the CDR3 DNA reads TGTGCCAGCAGTGAAGTCCGGCTAGCGGGGAACACCGGGGAGCTGTTTTTT. Translating gives CASSEVRLAGNTGELFF.